This TCR beta chain was retrieved from a study of cytomegalovirus exposure and HLA in healthy donors. Vbeta (60) and Jbeta (13) primers were used in the PCR. Data came from immunoSEQ multiplex PCR; TCRdb stores just in-frame clones and leaves some out. The table lists around 85,000 clones, about 81% of them singletons, with around 4% in the top ten. Study-wide findings and caveats: A missense variant in DCLRE1C was later tied to TCR beta V- and J-gene trimming. Relative to the approximately 680-donor mean, N-insertions were reportedly fewer in an Asian-associated ancestry cluster in a later analysis. The authors later found HLA-associated TCR beta chains more clonally expanded than equally common others. The likely origin of a cluster of highly shared sequence variants was a sequencing artifact.

V shed 0 bases and J shed 3 bases, with 9 bases lying between them. This CDR3 contains 14 residues. Germline CDR1 SGDLS, CDR2 YYNGEE. Concerning this clone: Its antigen is unidentified.

This sequence was found in a man aged 60 to 69 in good health and CMV-seronegative. The rearrangement links TRBV9 to TRBJ1-1; D unclear. The source material was PBMCs. DNA for the CDR3: TGTGCCAGCAGCGTAGCGGACGGGGACACTGAAGCTTTCTTT. Translation: CASSVADGDTEAFF.